The present T cell receptor beta chain was sequenced within a study of shared clonotypes between healthy human individuals. Turning to the study itself: The study used three CD4 naive, three CD4 memory, two CD8 naive and one CD8 memory plate per donor. Study-wide results and caveats: Non-shared clonotypes showed lower generation probabilities than clonotypes common to all four donors. The sharing of about 5% of naive CD4 clonotypes was seen across several donors.

Researchers divided each subset's genomic DNA evenly across several immunoSEQ plates. Sequenced by immunoSEQ multiplex PCR; TCRdb stores in-frame clones only, minus some. The sample has 150,000 to 200,000 clones; approximately 60% are singletons. V dropped 4 bases and J dropped 3 bases, with 12 bases sitting between them. The CDR3 length is 13 residues. CDR1 is SQVTM, CDR2 ANQGSEA, per germline. Concerning this clone itself: What it recognizes is unknown.

This TCR was recovered from a man aged 30-40 years in good health. The chain recombines TRBV29-1 with TRBJ2-5, with a weak D call TRBD1 (5 bases). The specimen sequenced was memory CD4+ T cells sorted from blood. The sample's subset: CD45RA-negative fraction. The CDR3 loop reads CSVVRGSKETQYF. CDR3 DNA: TGCAGCGTTGTTAGGGGCAGCAAAGAGACCCAGTACTTC.